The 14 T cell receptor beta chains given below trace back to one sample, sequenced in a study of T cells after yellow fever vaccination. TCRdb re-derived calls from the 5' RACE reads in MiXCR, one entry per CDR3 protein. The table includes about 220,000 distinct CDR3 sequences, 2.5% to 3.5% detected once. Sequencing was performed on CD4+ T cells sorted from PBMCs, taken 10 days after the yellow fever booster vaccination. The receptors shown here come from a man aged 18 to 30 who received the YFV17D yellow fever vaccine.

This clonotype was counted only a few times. CDR3 sequence reads: CASSPGTGHQETQYF. The DNA of the CDR3 is TGTGCCAGCAGCCCCGGGACAGGGCACCAAGAGACCCAGTACTTC. The chain combines TRBV27 with TRBJ2-5; TRBD1 agrees at 9 bases. The CDR3 loop spans 15 amino acids. V lost 6 bases and J lost 0; bases outside the gene matches: 5. The germline gives CDR1 MNHEY, CDR2 SMNVEV (reference sequence).

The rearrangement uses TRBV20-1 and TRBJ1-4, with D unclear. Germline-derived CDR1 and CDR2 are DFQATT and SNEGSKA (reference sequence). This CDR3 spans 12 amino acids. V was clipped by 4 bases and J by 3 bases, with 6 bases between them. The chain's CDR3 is CSAKRSNEKLFF. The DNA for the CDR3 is TGCAGTGCTAAGAGATCTAATGAAAAACTGTTTTTT.

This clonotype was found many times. The CDR3 is CASSPHGGSRGGRVEQFF. The CDR3 region has the DNA TGCGCCAGCAGCCCCCATGGAGGGTCGCGGGGGGGCCGGGTTGAGCAGTTCTTC. V is TRBV4-3 and J is TRBJ2-1, with 9 bases that match TRBD2. The germline CDR1 and CDR2 sequences are LGHNA and YSLEER. J was trimmed by 9 bases and V by 4 bases; bases with no gene match: 19. CDR3 length: 18 residues.

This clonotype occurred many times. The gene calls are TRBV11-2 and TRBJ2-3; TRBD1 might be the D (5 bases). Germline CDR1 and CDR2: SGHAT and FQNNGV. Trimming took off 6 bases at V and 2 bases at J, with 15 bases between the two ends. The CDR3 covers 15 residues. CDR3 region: CASRGLRVHTDTQYF. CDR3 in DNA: TGTGCCAGCAGGGGTCTCAGGGTCCACACAGATACGCAGTATTTT.

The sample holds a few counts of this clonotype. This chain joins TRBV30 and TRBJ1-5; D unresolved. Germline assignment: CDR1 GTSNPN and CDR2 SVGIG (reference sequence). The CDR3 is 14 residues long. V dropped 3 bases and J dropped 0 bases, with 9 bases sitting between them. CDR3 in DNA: TGTGCCTGGAGCTGGGATAATAGCAATCAGCCCCAGCATTTT. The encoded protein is CAWSWDNSNQPQHF.

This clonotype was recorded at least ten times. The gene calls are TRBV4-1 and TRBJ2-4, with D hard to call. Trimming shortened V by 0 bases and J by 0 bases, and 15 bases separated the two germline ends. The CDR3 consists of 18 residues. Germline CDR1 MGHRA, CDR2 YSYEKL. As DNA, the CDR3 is TGCGCCAGCAGCCAAGATCTATGGAGAGAACTAGCCAAAAACATTCAGTACTTC. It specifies CASSQDLWRELAKNIQYF.

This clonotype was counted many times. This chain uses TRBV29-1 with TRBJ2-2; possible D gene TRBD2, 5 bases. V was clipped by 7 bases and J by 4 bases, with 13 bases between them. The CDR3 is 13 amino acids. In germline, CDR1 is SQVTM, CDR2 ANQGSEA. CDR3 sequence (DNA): TGCAGCGCCTTTAGTCGGGGCACCGGGGAGCTGTTTTTT. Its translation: CSAFSRGTGELFF.

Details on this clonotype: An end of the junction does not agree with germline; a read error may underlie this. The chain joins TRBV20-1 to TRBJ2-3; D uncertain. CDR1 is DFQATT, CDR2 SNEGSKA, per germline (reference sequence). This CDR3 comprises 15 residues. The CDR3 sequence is CSAATRSVSTVTQYF. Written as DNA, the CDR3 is TGCAGTGCTGCCACCCGGTCAGTCAGCACAGTTACGCAGTATTTT.

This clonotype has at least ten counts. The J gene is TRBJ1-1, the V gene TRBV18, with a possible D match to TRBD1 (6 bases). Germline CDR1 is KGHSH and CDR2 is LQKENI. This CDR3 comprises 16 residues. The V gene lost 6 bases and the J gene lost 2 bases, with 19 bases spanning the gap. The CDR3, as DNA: TGTGCCAGCTCCCCGAACCGGGGGCTTACAAACACTGAAGCTTTCTTT. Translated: CASSPNRGLTNTEAFF.

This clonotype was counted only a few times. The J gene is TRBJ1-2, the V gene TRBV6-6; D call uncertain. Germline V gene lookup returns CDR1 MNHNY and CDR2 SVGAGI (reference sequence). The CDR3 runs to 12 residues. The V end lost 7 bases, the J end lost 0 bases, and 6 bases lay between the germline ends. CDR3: CASTDPNYGYTF. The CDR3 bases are TGTGCCAGCACCGATCCTAACTATGGCTACACCTTC.

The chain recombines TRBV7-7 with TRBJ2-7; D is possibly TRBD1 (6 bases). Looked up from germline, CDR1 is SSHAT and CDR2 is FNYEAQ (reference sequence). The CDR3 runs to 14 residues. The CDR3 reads CASSLPQGLDEQYV. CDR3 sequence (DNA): TGTGCTAGCAGCTTACCCCAGGGGCTGGACGAGCAGTACGTC.

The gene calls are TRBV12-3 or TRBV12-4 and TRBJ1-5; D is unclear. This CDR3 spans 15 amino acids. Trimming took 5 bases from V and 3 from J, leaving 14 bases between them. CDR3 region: CASSQQPGINQPQHF. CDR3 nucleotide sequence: TGTGCCAGCAGTCAACAGCCTGGGATCAATCAGCCCCAGCATTTT.

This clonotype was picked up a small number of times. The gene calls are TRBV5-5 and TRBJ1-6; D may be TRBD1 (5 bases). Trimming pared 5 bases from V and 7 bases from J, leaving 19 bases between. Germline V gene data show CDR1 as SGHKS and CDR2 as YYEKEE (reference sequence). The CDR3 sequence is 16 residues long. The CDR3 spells CASRPGGGSRNSPLHF. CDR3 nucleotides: TGTGCCAGCAGGCCCGGGGGGGGGTCGAGGAATTCACCCCTCCACTTT. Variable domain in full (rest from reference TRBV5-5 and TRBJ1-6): DAGVTQSPTHLIKTRGQQVTLRCSPISGHKSVSWYQQVLGQGPQFIFQYYEKEERGRGNFPDRFSARQFPNYSSELNVNALLLGDSALYLCASRPGGGSRNSPLHFGNGTRLTVT.

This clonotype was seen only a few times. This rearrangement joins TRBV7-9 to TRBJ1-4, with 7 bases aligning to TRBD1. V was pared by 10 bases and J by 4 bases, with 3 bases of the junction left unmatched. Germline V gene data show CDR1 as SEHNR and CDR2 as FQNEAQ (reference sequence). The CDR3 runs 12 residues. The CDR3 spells CATGTVNEKLFF. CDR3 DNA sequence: TGTGCCACCGGGACAGTTAATGAAAAACTGTTTTTT.